This T cell receptor beta chain came from a study of immune cell composition in non-small cell lung cancer. Of note for this clone: Its cognate antigen is unknown.

The normal lung sample lay at least 3 cm, and maximally far, from the tumour. Broader study findings: Tumour-associated clones >0.5% occurred in around 35% of adenocarcinomas, 75% of squamous. TIL tumour reactivity correlated with maximal tumour-associated clone frequency in adenocarcinoma.

This table comes from immunoSEQ multiplex PCR, and its TCRdb copy is limited to in-frame clones, with some not included. The data show 3,000 to 4,000 clones, 65% to 70% seen once. Germline V lookup: CDR1 SGHVS, CDR2 FQNEAQ. V lost 5 bases, J lost 4 bases, and 17 bases lay in between. This CDR3 region has 15 residues. Sequenced material: non-adjacent lung tissue. The receptor was isolated from a human donor with non-small cell lung cancer. The chain joins TRBV7-8 to TRBJ2-5; possibly TRBD1 for D (5 bases). CDR3: CASSPPTGPGETQYF. CDR3 in DNA: TGTGCCAGCAGCCCTCCAACAGGCCCCGGAGAGACCCAGTACTTC.